One T cell receptor beta chain is described in this entry. This entry belongs to a study of blood T cells in healthy people across ages. Per individual sample, total RNA of at least 5.5 micrograms was extracted. V shed 5 bases, J shed 4 bases, and the junction held 10 bases outside the gene matches. The CDR3 is 16 amino acids. Germline V gives CDR1 LNHDA, CDR2 SQIVND (reference sequence). Sample-barcoded 5' priming and a J-beta primer mix drove a second PCR of about 6 to 11 cycles. Each CDR3 protein gets one entry after TCRdb re-called the 5' RACE reads with MiXCR. The sample yields 800,000 to 950,000 distinct CDR3 sequences, 25% to 35% seen once. These data were also filed under a second study, of T cells of mothers and their children. As that report states: Primer M1S, used in the second PCR, introduced sample barcodes and 2-4 random nucleotides.

The rearrangement uses TRBV19 and TRBJ1-2, with 10 bases identical to TRBD1. The receptor's source is a woman between 40 and 55 years old in good health. The material sequenced was blood. The CDR3 loop reads CASSLSTGGISYGYTF. The DNA for the CDR3 is TGTGCCAGTAGTCTCTCGACAGGGGGCATCAGCTATGGCTACACCTTC.